This T cell receptor beta chain was sequenced during a study of STAT3 mutations in large granular lymphocyte leukemia (dated by TCRdb to between 2018 and 2021). Describing the broader study: In roughly half of the longitudinally sequenced T-LGLL patients, canonical activating STAT3 mutations were detected. More than half of T-LGLL patients received one or more immunosuppressive therapy regimens, with hematologic response in 40% of those treated. To reconstruct clonal hierarchy and dynamics, serial deep sequencing of TCRbeta CDR3 and STAT3 was performed in patients with T-cell large granular lymphocyte leukemia. From an initial cohort of 207 LGL patients, approximately 17 representative T-LGLL cases were picked for longitudinal TCRbeta and STAT3 sequencing. As controls, the study also included longitudinal sequencing of a couple of patients with natural killer LGL leukemia. For each patient, sequencing was performed at an average of approximately 4 time points, with a range of 2 to 8 samplings. The paper's findings and limits, for the study overall: At least one immunodominant TCRbeta clonotype was identified in every T-LGLL patient, and multiple immunodominant subclonotypes were identified in about half of the T-LGLL patients. Several patients had a dominant TCR clone burden greater than the STAT3 mutant burden, which suggests that the STAT3 mutation arose secondarily within a clone that had already expanded. TCR clonotype switching after therapy was seen in about 35% of the 18 patients, with all newly emerging clones being STAT3 wild type. Since codominant clonotypes persisted in some patients, a small but highly pathogenic clone may have gone undetected. Linking therapy response to changes in TCR clonal burden was complicated by variable intervals between samplings and by differing treatment regimens. Because no samples were available when a clone first appeared, clonal expansion had to be inferred from samplings taken at other points.

Notes on this clone: Its antigen is still unknown. No base-level quality is on record; no much larger clone is a single base apart.

DNA was extracted from blood mononuclear cells, and the same DNA was used for both TCR and STAT3 sequencing. TCRbeta libraries were sequenced on an Illumina MiSeq, and an average of around 41,000 productive templates per sample was obtained. The immunoSEQ assay, which uses multiplex PCR amplification, was used to generate TCRbeta CDR3 libraries. Per the original workflow: Following a previously defined approach, repertoire diversity was calculated, and values close to 0 point to extremely monoclonal samples. Here the immuneACCESS table is served through TCRdb, limited to in-frame sequences with V and J called. Missing clones are a known gap in these copies; in checked studies unresolved V genes cover under half, and the rest lacks a known reason. The V and J calls and clone size come from that table; D and trimming were worked out from the DNA. The sample table records 35,000 to 40,000 clones; more than 70% of these occur just once. The ten largest clones take up 0.4% to 0.5% of the sample.

At the junction V is shortened by 1 base and J by 2 bases, with 16 bases in between. CDR1 and CDR2 are read off the germline V gene as SGHRS and YFSETQ. Spanning cysteine to phenylalanine, the CDR3 consists of 16 amino acids. The entry retains the CDR3 DNA only, 48 bases that are in frame from base 1. This TCR came from a human donor with T large granular lymphocyte leukemia. Some clones in this sample may be carry-over from other donors' samples. The chain is assembled from TRBV5-1 and TRBJ2-7, with a tentative D gene TRBD1 over 5 matching bases. Material: PBMCs. The nucleotides read TGCGCCAGCAGCTTGAATGTCAGGGTCAACCCCTACGAGCAGTACTTC. The resulting protein is CASSLNVRVNPYEQYF.